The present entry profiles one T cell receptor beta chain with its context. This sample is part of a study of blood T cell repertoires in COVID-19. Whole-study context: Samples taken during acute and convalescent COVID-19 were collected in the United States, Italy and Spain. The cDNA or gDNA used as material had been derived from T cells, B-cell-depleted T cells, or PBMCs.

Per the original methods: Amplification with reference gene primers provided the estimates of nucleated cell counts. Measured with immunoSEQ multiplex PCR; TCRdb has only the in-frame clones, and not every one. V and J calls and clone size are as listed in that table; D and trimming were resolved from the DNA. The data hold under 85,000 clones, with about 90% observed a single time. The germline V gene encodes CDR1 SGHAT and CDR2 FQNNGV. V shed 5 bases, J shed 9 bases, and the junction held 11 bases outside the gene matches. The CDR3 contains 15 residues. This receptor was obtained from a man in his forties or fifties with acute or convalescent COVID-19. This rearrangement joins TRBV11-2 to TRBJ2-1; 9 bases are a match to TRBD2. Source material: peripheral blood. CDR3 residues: CASSPTRAGGFEQFF. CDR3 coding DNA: TGTGCCAGCAGCCCAACTAGAGCGGGAGGTTTTGAGCAGTTCTTC.